Included here is one T cell receptor beta chain sequence, with context. Antigen unknown. The data derive from a study of persistence of HIV-infected CD4 T cells. Study conclusions and caveats: Within sorted populations, more oligoclonal TCRs accompanied more oligoclonal proviruses.

Stimulation used about 10 ug/mL lysate from CMV-infected fibroblasts. CD4+ T cells upregulating both CD40 ligand and CD69 were sorted as responding cells. Sequencing used immunoSEQ version 4 in survey mode. The repertoire was sequenced with immunoSEQ multiplex PCR; TCRdb's copy has only in-frame clones and lacks some. Of 15,000 to 20,000 clones listed, less than 75% are singletons. The germline V gene has CDR1 LNHDA and CDR2 SQIVND (reference sequence). Trimming took 3 bases from V and 5 from J, leaving 10 bases between them. There are 14 residues in the CDR3. This chain connects TRBV19 to TRBJ2-2, with D possibly TRBD2 on 5 matching bases. This receptor was obtained from an adult woman with HIV who was CMV-seropositive. The material was CD4+ T cells sorted from PBMCs after 18-hour stimulation, obtained from a patient who received antiretroviral therapy. The CDR3 nucleotides read TGTGCCAGTAGTATCCTAGCTGCGACCGGGGAGCTGTTTTTT. It codes for CASSILAATGELFF.